The 23 T cell receptor beta chains below all came from one sample that was sequenced in a study of blood T cell repertoires in COVID-19. Sequencing was performed with immunoSEQ multiplex PCR; in TCRdb, only in-frame clones are kept and a portion is missing. The sample yields 59,000 or so clones, just over 90% seen once. The sample comprised peripheral blood. Every receptor here comes from a human donor in a cohort sampled during active COVID-19.

The chain combines TRBV28 with TRBJ1-2; D remains ambiguous. V lost 2 bases to trimming and J lost 5 bases, with 6 bases between them. This CDR3 spans 12 amino acids. The germline gives CDR1 MDHEN, CDR2 SYDVKM. Here the CDR3 DNA reads TGTGCCAGCAGTTTACGGGGATATGGCTACACCTTC. Residues: CASSLRGYGYTF.

This clone was observed a handful of times. The chain uses TRBV7-8 and TRBJ1-2; D is undetermined. Germline CDR1 is SGHVS and CDR2 is FQNEAQ. The CDR3 totals 13 residues. The germline V and J ends were trimmed by 1 base and 8 bases, with 11 bases remaining between them. For the CDR3, the DNA is TGTGCCAGCAGCTTAGGGGTAGCCGGAGGCTACACCTTC. Its translation: CASSLGVAGGYTF.

This clone appeared once. The chain recombines TRBV13 with TRBJ2-3, with 7 bases that match TRBD1. CDR1 is PRHDT and CDR2 is FYEKMQ in the germline V gene (reference sequence). The V segment lost 5 bases and the J segment 2 bases; nucleotides outside the gene matches: 16. This CDR3 contains 18 residues. CDR3: CASSPRTGLGWDTDTQYF. CDR3 DNA sequence: TGTGCCAGCAGCCCTAGGACAGGCCTCGGGTGGGACACAGATACGCAGTATTTT.

The chain recombines TRBV28 with TRBJ2-2; the D is unclear. CDR1 and CDR2 from the germline V gene are MDHEN and SYDVKM. Trimming cost V 6 bases and J 3 bases, with 8 bases left between them. This CDR3 region has 13 residues. The CDR3 reads CASRIPDTGELFF. As DNA, the CDR3 is TGTGCCAGCAGGATCCCGGACACCGGGGAGCTGTTTTTT.

V gene TRBV7-3 combines with J gene TRBJ2-5, with D uncertain. The CDR3 has 12 amino acids. Per germline, CDR1 SGHTA and CDR2 FQGTGA. With 5 bases removed from V and 5 bases from J, the gap between germline ends came to 9 bases. The CDR3 loop is CASSPPGETQYF. The CDR3 DNA sequence: TGTGCCAGCAGCCCCCCCGGGGAGACCCAGTACTTC.

The CDR3 DNA sequence: TGTGCCAGCAGTCTCCGGGACAGGGGGTTTGGCGGTGAGCAGTTCTTC. Encoded protein: CASSLRDRGFGGEQFF. This chain joins TRBV2 and TRBJ2-1; the match to TRBD1 covers 11 bases. The CDR3 runs to 16 residues. Germline assignment: CDR1 SNHLY and CDR2 FYNNEI. V lost 5 bases, J lost 9 bases, and 12 bases stayed unmatched.

V usage is TRBV19 and J usage is TRBJ1-4; the D is unclear. V lost 5 bases and J 7 bases, leaving 11 bases between the germline ends. Germline CDR1 reads LNHDA; CDR2 reads SQIVND (reference sequence). The CDR3 contains 13 residues. The CDR3 loop reads CASSEWTGEKLFF. The CDR3 nucleotides are TGTGCCAGTAGTGAATGGACTGGTGAAAAACTGTTTTTT.

The gene calls are TRBV24-1 and TRBJ1-5; D gene unclear. The germline V gene has CDR1 KGHDR and CDR2 SFDVKD. The V end lost 2 bases, the J end lost 3 bases, and 16 bases lay between the germline ends. The CDR3 totals 17 residues. The CDR3 region has the DNA TGTGCCACCAGTGATTCCGTATATTCGGGTTCCAATCAGCCCCAGCATTTT. Amino acid sequence: CATSDSVYSGSNQPQHF.

As regards this clone: Other DNA variants within this sample encode the same CDR3. In nucleotides, the CDR3 is TGCGCCAGCAGTCGAGACAGGGACTCCTACGAGCAGTACTTC. It specifies CASSRDRDSYEQYF. The V and J genes are TRBV5-1 and TRBJ2-7, with TRBD1 matching 7 bases. The J segment lost 0 bases and the V segment lost 5 bases, leaving 5 bases of the junction unmatched. The CDR3 spans 14 residues. Germline assignment: CDR1 SGHRS and CDR2 YFSETQ. Using reference TRBV5-1 and TRBJ2-7 for the parts outside the CDR3, the full variable domain is KAGVTQTPRYLIKTRGQQVTLSCSPISGHRSVSWYQQTPGQGLQFLFEYFSETQRNKGNFPGRFSGRQFSNSRSEMNVSTLELGDSALYLCASSRDRDSYEQYFGPGTRLTVT.

CDR3 amino acids: CASSQDSLPGTDTQYF. The DNA of the CDR3 is TGTGCCAGCAGTCAAGACAGTTTGCCGGGCACAGATACGCAGTATTTT. This chain uses TRBV2 with TRBJ2-3; a weak D match, TRBD1 (5 bases). The V gene lost 5 bases and the J gene lost 1 base, with 16 bases spanning the gap. Germline V gives CDR1 SNHLY, CDR2 FYNNEI. This CDR3 has 16 residues.

This clone was seen more than once but under ten times. The chain recombines TRBV7-9 with TRBJ1-2; 7 bases are a match to TRBD1. V lost 8 bases, J lost 8 bases, and 8 bases stayed unmatched. CDR1 SEHNR and CDR2 FQNEAQ come from the germline V gene (reference sequence). The CDR3 contains 12 residues. The CDR3 bases are TGTGCCAGCGCCGAGGGACAGCTGGGCTACACCTTC. Its protein is CASAEGQLGYTF.

J is TRBJ2-5 and V is TRBV29-1, with D perhaps TRBD2 (7 bases). The CDR3 spans 18 residues. Trimming cost V 1 base and J 0 bases, with 21 bases left between them. Germline V gene data show CDR1 as SQVTM and CDR2 as ANQGSEA. The CDR3 DNA follows: TGCAGCGTTGAAGGGCTAGCGGCTCCAGGGGAGTACCAAGAGACCCAGTACTTC. Its protein product is CSVEGLAAPGEYQETQYF.

This clone was found once. The genes are TRBV2 and TRBJ2-7, with a tentative D call TRBD1 (6 bases). The V gene lost 3 bases and the J gene lost 0 bases, with 12 bases spanning the gap. In germline, CDR1 is SNHLY, CDR2 FYNNEI. This CDR3 is built from 15 residues. The chain's CDR3 is CASSDETGFSYEQYF. The CDR3 DNA sequence: TGTGCCAGCAGTGACGAGACAGGATTCTCCTACGAGCAGTACTTC.

This chain links TRBV14 with TRBJ2-4; tentative D call: TRBD1 (6 bases). Germline V gene data show CDR1 as SGHDN and CDR2 as FVKESK. The germline V and J ends were trimmed by 1 base and 0 bases, with 16 bases remaining between them. CDR3 length: 18 amino acids. CDR3 nucleotides: TGTGCCAGCAGCCAAGGGGCAGGGGCCAGACTAGCCAAAAACATTCAGTACTTC. Amino acid sequence: CASSQGAGARLAKNIQYF.

The chain links TRBV11-3 to TRBJ2-1, with TRBD2 identical over 7 bases. The CDR3 spans 17 residues. The V gene end was trimmed by 1 base and the J gene end by 4 bases; junction bases not matched to a gene: 10. Per germline, CDR1 SGHNT and CDR2 YENEEA. CDR3 in DNA: TGTGCCAGCAGCTTAGGGAGGGACTACGGATTTTACAATGAGCAGTTCTTC. It specifies CASSLGRDYGFYNEQFF.

The chain couples TRBV5-6 to TRBJ1-1; D is uncertain. CDR3 length equals 15 residues. V lost 0 bases and J lost 0, with 9 bases in between. Germline CDR1 and CDR2: SGHDT and YYEEEE. In DNA form, the CDR3 reads TGTGCCAGCAGCTTGGCCGTCGGGGTGAACACTGAAGCTTTCTTT. Translating gives CASSLAVGVNTEAFF.

The chain has TRBV6-6 and TRBJ2-7; TRBD2 matches 7 bases. J was trimmed by 0 bases and V by 6 bases; bases with no gene match: 8. There are 15 residues in the CDR3. Germline assignment: CDR1 MNHNY and CDR2 SVGAGI (reference sequence). Here the CDR3 reads CASSLRDYSSYEQYF. CDR3 bases: TGTGCCAGCAGCCTCCGGGACTATTCCTCCTACGAGCAGTACTTC.

CDR3 sequence reads: CASSSGWANYGYTF. The DNA of the CDR3 is TGTGCCAGCAGCTCGGGGTGGGCCAACTATGGCTACACCTTC. The chain has TRBV7-9 and TRBJ1-2, with D unclear. V was cut by 4 bases and J by 2 bases, with 11 bases left in between. Germline V gene data show CDR1 as SEHNR and CDR2 as FQNEAQ (reference sequence). This CDR3 is built from 14 residues. The whole variable domain, remainder taken from reference TRBV7-9 and TRBJ1-2, is DTGVSQNPRHKITKRGQNVTFRCDPISEHNRLYWYRQTLGQGPEFLTYFQNEAQLEKSRLLSDRFSAERPKGSFSTLEIQRTEQGDSAMYLCASSSGWANYGYTFGSGTRLTVV.

V is TRBV3-1 (or the pseudogene TRBV3-2) and J is TRBJ1-5, with 7 bases matching TRBD1. This CDR3 has 14 amino acids. Germline CDR1 and CDR2: LGHDT and YNNKEL (reference sequence). V gave up 6 bases and J gave up 1 base; unmatched junction bases: 3. DNA for the CDR3: TGTGCCAGCAGTCAGGGGGGAAGCAATCAGCCCCAGCATTTT. It specifies CASSQGGSNQPQHF.

The genes are TRBV11-3 and TRBJ2-3; 9 bases agree with TRBD2. CDR1 and CDR2 (germline): SGHNT, YENEEA. V lost 4 bases and J lost 4; bases outside the gene matches: 9. The CDR3 consists of 16 residues. As DNA, the CDR3 is TGTGCCAGCAGCTACCTTAGCGGGAGTTCGGCAGATACGCAGTATTTT. This encodes CASSYLSGSSADTQYF.

This clone appeared a single time. The rearrangement joins TRBV7-9 to TRBJ2-3; TRBD1 matches 9 bases. This CDR3 is 14 amino acids long. The V segment lost 7 bases and the J segment 4 bases; nucleotides outside the gene matches: 6. From germline, CDR1 is SEHNR and CDR2 FQNEAQ (reference sequence). In DNA, the CDR3 is TGTGCCAGCACCCGGACAGGGGCAGCAGATACGCAGTATTTT. This gives the protein CASTRTGAADTQYF.

This sequence joins TRBV11-3 and TRBJ2-3; no clear D. The V end was cut by 1 base, the J end by 0 bases, with 8 bases between. CDR1 is SGHNT and CDR2 is YENEEA in the germline V gene. CDR3 length equals 15 residues. The CDR3 here is CASSLAPTSTDTQYF. The DNA of the CDR3 is TGTGCCAGCAGCTTAGCCCCAACTAGCACAGATACGCAGTATTTT.

The chain recombines TRBV28 with TRBJ2-7; D perhaps matches TRBD2 (5 bases). This CDR3 contains 11 residues. Germline values: CDR1 MDHEN, CDR2 SYDVKM. V lost 2 bases, J lost 7 bases, and 6 bases lay in between. CDR3 bases: TGTGCCAGCAGTTTAGGACTTGAGCAGTACTTC. This encodes CASSLGLEQYF.